This TCR beta chain is from a study of shared clonotypes between healthy human individuals. Assay: immunoSEQ multiplex PCR; the TCRdb copy retains only in-frame clones and omits some. The sample lists some 1,100,000 clones, approximately 80% seen once, with 0.4% to 0.55% in the top ten. Trimming shortened V by 3 bases and J by 3 bases, and 6 bases separated the two germline ends. Germline CDR1 reads DFQATT; CDR2 reads SNEGSKA (reference sequence). The CDR3 spans 11 residues. A remark on this clone: The sample contains more than one DNA sequence encoding this CDR3.

The chain joins TRBV20-1 to TRBJ2-7; D not certain. This receptor was taken from a man between 18 and 35 years old in good health. Some clones in this sample may be carry-over from other donors' samples. The source material was memory CD4+ T cells from PBMCs. Noted subset: CD45RA-negative fraction. In nucleotides, the CDR3 is TGCAGTGCTAGCCCGGACTACGAGCAGTACTTC. Translating it yields CSASPDYEQYF.